These T cell receptor beta chains were read from a single sample in a study of technical replicates of blood from several donors. Generated by immunoSEQ multiplex PCR, the TCRdb table keeps only in-frame clones and is missing some. The repertoire holds over 70,000 clones, with roughly 90% as singletons. The sequencing input was PBMCs. The receptor set was obtained from a human donor in good health. Some clones in this sample may be carry-over from other donors' samples. Both conserved end residues are part of each CDR3. Fields, in order: J gene, clone size, D gene, V gene, CDR3 DNA, CDR3 protein. A D gene is named only where the DNA matches it firmly. Size tells how often a clone was seen (once, few, many) or the class of an expanded clone, and some rows leave it out.

J gene: TRBJ1-2
clone size: NA
D gene: TRBD1
V gene: TRBV9
CDR3 DNA: TGTGCCAGCAGCGTAGTGGCAGGGGGCGCGGGCAGCTATGGCTACACCTTC
CDR3 protein: CASSVVAGGAGSYGYTF

J gene: TRBJ2-2
clone size: NA
D gene: TRBD1
V gene: TRBV2
CDR3 DNA: TGTGCCAGCAGTAGGGACAGGGGAGAAGGGGAGCTGTTTTTT
CDR3 protein: CASSRDRGEGELFF

J gene: TRBJ2-6
clone size: NA
D gene: NA
V gene: TRBV30
CDR3 DNA: TGTGCCTGGAGCGCACTCCGGAGCTCTGGGGCCAACGTCCTGACTTTC
CDR3 protein: CAWSALRSSGANVLTF

J gene: TRBJ2-3
clone size: NA
D gene: NA
V gene: TRBV29-1
CDR3 DNA: TGCAGCGCAGGGGGAGGTCGGTTTGCTAGCACAGATACGCAGTATTTT
CDR3 protein: CSAGGGRFASTDTQYF

J gene: TRBJ1-6
clone size: NA
D gene: NA
V gene: TRBV7-2
CDR3 DNA: TGTGCCAGCAGCCCAGTCGACAGTCTCTATAATTCACCCCTCCACTTT
CDR3 protein: CASSPVDSLYNSPLHF

J gene: TRBJ1-1
clone size: NA
D gene: NA
V gene: TRBV18
CDR3 DNA: TGTGCCAGCTCACCCGGGGAACGGAACACTGAAGCTTTCTTT
CDR3 protein: CASSPGERNTEAFF

J gene: TRBJ2-7
clone size: NA
D gene: NA
V gene: TRBV4-1
CDR3 DNA: TGCGCCAGCAGCCAGGGGCTAGGGACACAGCAAACCTACGAGCAGTACTTC
CDR3 protein: CASSQGLGTQQTYEQYF

J gene: TRBJ2-7
clone size: NA
D gene: NA
V gene: TRBV29-1
CDR3 DNA: TGCAGCGTTGAAGGGTTAGGGGACGAGCAGTACTTC
CDR3 protein: CSVEGLGDEQYF

J gene: TRBJ2-5
clone size: NA
D gene: NA
V gene: TRBV7-2
CDR3 DNA: TGTGCCAGCAGCTTAGCGAGCGGAAGAGGACAAGAGACCCAGTACTTC
CDR3 protein: CASSLASGRGQETQYF

J gene: TRBJ2-7
clone size: NA
D gene: NA
V gene: TRBV4-3
CDR3 DNA: TGCGCCAGCAGCCAAGATTGGCTAGCGGAGCAGTACTTC
CDR3 protein: CASSQDWLAEQYF

J gene: TRBJ2-1
clone size: NA
D gene: TRBD2
V gene: TRBV11-3
CDR3 DNA: TGTGCCAGCAGCCCGGAAGGGACTAGCGGGAGGGATGAGCAGTTCTTC
CDR3 protein: CASSPEGTSGRDEQFF

J gene: TRBJ2-3
clone size: NA
D gene: TRBD2
V gene: TRBV7-9
CDR3 DNA: TGTGCCAGCAGCCAAGGGACTAGCGGGAGGGTGGGCACAGATACGCAGTATTTT
CDR3 protein: CASSQGTSGRVGTDTQYF

J gene: TRBJ1-3
clone size: NA
D gene: TRBD1
V gene: TRBV5-1
CDR3 DNA: TGCGCCAGCAGCTCTACAGGGGTCGCTGGAAACACCATATATTTT
CDR3 protein: CASSSTGVAGNTIYF

J gene: TRBJ1-3
clone size: NA
D gene: NA
V gene: TRBV7-2
CDR3 DNA: TGTGCCAGCAGCTTGGGGGGGTCGGGAAACACCATATATTTT
CDR3 protein: CASSLGGSGNTIYF

J gene: TRBJ1-5
clone size: NA
D gene: NA
V gene: TRBV19
CDR3 DNA: TGTGCCAGTAGTATATCCGGGTCCTTCAATCAGCCCCAGCATTTT
CDR3 protein: CASSISGSFNQPQHF

J gene: TRBJ2-2
clone size: NA
D gene: TRBD1
V gene: TRBV7-2
CDR3 DNA: TGTGCCAGCAGGGATCCGGGACAGGCTAAAACCGGGGAGCTGTTTTTT
CDR3 protein: CASRDPGQAKTGELFF

J gene: TRBJ1-5
clone size: NA
D gene: NA
V gene: TRBV7-6
CDR3 DNA: TGTGCCAGCAGCTTAGTCCCCGGGTCTTATCAGCCCCAGCATTTT
CDR3 protein: CASSLVPGSYQPQHF

J gene: TRBJ2-1
clone size: NA
D gene: NA
V gene: TRBV5-4
CDR3 DNA: TGTGCCAGCAGGAGGTATCGGGGGACGACCTACAATGAGCAGTTCTTC
CDR3 protein: CASRRYRGTTYNEQFF

J gene: TRBJ2-2
clone size: NA
D gene: NA
V gene: TRBV4-2
CDR3 DNA: TGTGCCAGCAGCCAAGCCGCGGATCTTAGCACCGGGGAGCTGTTTTTT
CDR3 protein: CASSQAADLSTGELFF

J gene: TRBJ2-5
clone size: NA
D gene: NA
V gene: TRBV10-3
CDR3 DNA: TGTGCCATCAGCCTGGGGAGACAAGAGACCCAGTACTTC
CDR3 protein: CAISLGRQETQYF

J gene: TRBJ1-6
clone size: NA
D gene: NA
V gene: TRBV27
CDR3 DNA: TGTGCCAGCAGCTCCGGGATGTTTAATTCACCCCTCCACTTT
CDR3 protein: CASSSGMFNSPLHF

J gene: TRBJ2-7
clone size: NA
D gene: TRBD1
V gene: TRBV10-3
CDR3 DNA: TGTGCCATCACTACCGGACAGGGAACCTACGAGCAGTACTTC
CDR3 protein: CAITTGQGTYEQYF

J gene: TRBJ1-3
clone size: NA
D gene: NA
V gene: TRBV7-2
CDR3 DNA: TGTGCCAGCAGCCCATACAGAGGAGGTGAAAACACCATATATTTT
CDR3 protein: CASSPYRGGENTIYF

J gene: TRBJ1-5
clone size: NA
D gene: NA
V gene: TRBV19
CDR3 DNA: TGTGCCAGTAGAGGGGAGGAGATCAGCCCCCAGCATTTT
CDR3 protein: CASRGEEISPQHF

J gene: TRBJ2-2
clone size: NA
D gene: NA
V gene: TRBV2
CDR3 DNA: TGTGCCAGCGGACGGCAGGGATCTAACACCGGGGAGCTGTTTTTT
CDR3 protein: CASGRQGSNTGELFF

J gene: TRBJ2-1
clone size: NA
D gene: NA
V gene: TRBV11-3
CDR3 DNA: TGTGCCAGCAGCCTCAGTCGGTTCGGCACCCCCGGGAATGAGCAGTTCTTC
CDR3 protein: CASSLSRFGTPGNEQFF

J gene: TRBJ2-1
clone size: NA
D gene: TRBD1
V gene: TRBV5-4
CDR3 DNA: TGTGCCAGCAGCTCACCCAGGGGGCCCAATGAGCAGTTCTTC
CDR3 protein: CASSSPRGPNEQFF

J gene: TRBJ2-3
clone size: NA
D gene: TRBD2
V gene: TRBV7-9
CDR3 DNA: TGTGCCAGCAGCTTACGGGGGGAGGGCACAGATACGCAGTATTTT
CDR3 protein: CASSLRGEGTDTQYF

J gene: TRBJ2-7
clone size: NA
D gene: NA
V gene: TRBV10-3
CDR3 DNA: TGTGCCACGAGGTGGGTACGCGAGCAGTACTTC
CDR3 protein: CATRWVREQYF

J gene: TRBJ1-1
clone size: NA
D gene: TRBD1
V gene: TRBV7-3
CDR3 DNA: TGTGCCAGCAGCCCGCAGGGACAGGGTGACACTGAAGCTTTCTTT
CDR3 protein: CASSPQGQGDTEAFF

J gene: TRBJ2-1
clone size: NA
D gene: TRBD2
V gene: TRBV27
CDR3 DNA: TGTGCCAGCAGGTTAGCGGGAGGGGAGCAGTTCTTC
CDR3 protein: CASRLAGGEQFF

J gene: TRBJ1-1
clone size: few
D gene: NA
V gene: TRBV10-3
CDR3 DNA: TGTGCCATCAGGATGGCGGGCCCTCTGAACACTGAAGCTTTCTTT
CDR3 protein: CAIRMAGPLNTEAFF

J gene: TRBJ1-6
clone size: NA
D gene: NA
V gene: TRBV27
CDR3 DNA: TGTGCCAGCAGTTTAGCACAAAATAATTCACCCCTCCACTTT
CDR3 protein: CASSLAQNNSPLHF

J gene: TRBJ2-1
clone size: NA
D gene: TRBD2
V gene: TRBV12-5
CDR3 DNA: TGTGCTAGTGGTTCATGGGGGAGGGCCAGGAATGAGCAGTTCTTC
CDR3 protein: CASGSWGRARNEQFF

J gene: TRBJ1-5
clone size: NA
D gene: NA
V gene: TRBV7-2
CDR3 DNA: TGTGCCAGCAGCTTAGGACAGGCGATAAATCAGCCCCAGCATTTT
CDR3 protein: CASSLGQAINQPQHF

J gene: TRBJ2-7
clone size: NA
D gene: NA
V gene: TRBV4-3
CDR3 DNA: TGCGCCAGCAGCCAAGAGAGAACCAGGTTAAGCGAGCAGTACTTC
CDR3 protein: CASSQERTRLSEQYF

J gene: TRBJ2-3
clone size: NA
D gene: NA
V gene: TRBV2
CDR3 DNA: TGTGCCAGCAGTTCGGACAGCGGGGGCACAGATACGCAGTATTTT
CDR3 protein: CASSSDSGGTDTQYF

J gene: TRBJ1-2
clone size: NA
D gene: NA
V gene: TRBV2
CDR3 DNA: TGTGCCAGCAGTGATTCTGTTGGCTACACCTTC
CDR3 protein: CASSDSVGYTF

J gene: TRBJ2-5
clone size: NA
D gene: TRBD2
V gene: TRBV6-1
CDR3 DNA: TGTGCCAGCAACAGCGGGGGGCCGTGGGAGACCCAGTACTTC
CDR3 protein: CASNSGGPWETQYF

J gene: TRBJ2-1
clone size: NA
D gene: NA
V gene: TRBV2
CDR3 DNA: TGTGCCAGCAGTGAAGGGGGGAGGACCTCCCACAATGAGCAGTTCTTC
CDR3 protein: CASSEGGRTSHNEQFF

J gene: TRBJ2-2
clone size: NA
D gene: TRBD2
V gene: TRBV5-1
CDR3 DNA: TGCGCCAGCGGGGGGGAAGCGAACACCGGGGAGCTGTTTTTT
CDR3 protein: CASGGEANTGELFF

J gene: TRBJ2-3
clone size: once
D gene: TRBD2
V gene: TRBV5-6
CDR3 DNA: TGTGCCAGCAGCATAAGCGGGGGAACAGATACGCAGTATTTT
CDR3 protein: CASSISGGTDTQYF

J gene: TRBJ2-2
clone size: NA
D gene: NA
V gene: TRBV7-6
CDR3 DNA: TGTGCCAGCAGCCAGGCGGGGGAGCTGTTTTTT
CDR3 protein: CASSQAGELFF

J gene: TRBJ2-7
clone size: NA
D gene: NA
V gene: TRBV5-8
CDR3 DNA: TGTGCCAGCAGCAACGACAGGACCTACGAGCAGTACTTC
CDR3 protein: CASSNDRTYEQYF

J gene: TRBJ2-7
clone size: NA
D gene: NA
V gene: TRBV15
CDR3 DNA: TGTGCCACCAGCAGAGTGGACAGAAGGGATGAGCAGTACTTC
CDR3 protein: CATSRVDRRDEQYF

J gene: TRBJ1-5
clone size: NA
D gene: TRBD1
V gene: TRBV4-1
CDR3 DNA: TGCGCCAGCAGCCTGGACAGGGGGAGGTCTCAGCCCCAGCATTTT
CDR3 protein: CASSLDRGRSQPQHF

J gene: TRBJ1-6
clone size: once
D gene: NA
V gene: TRBV7-2
CDR3 DNA: TGTGCCAGCAGCTTAGTTACAGGGACTAATTCACCCCTCCACTTT
CDR3 protein: CASSLVTGTNSPLHF

J gene: TRBJ2-3
clone size: once
D gene: NA
V gene: TRBV5-4
CDR3 DNA: TGTGCCAGCAGTCGACTAGATTTTAGCACAGATACGCAGTATTTT
CDR3 protein: CASSRLDFSTDTQYF

J gene: TRBJ1-1
clone size: NA
D gene: NA
V gene: TRBV4-1
CDR3 DNA: TGCGCCAGCAGACGGCAGGGTGCCATGAACACTGAAGCTTTCTTT
CDR3 protein: CASRRQGAMNTEAFF

J gene: TRBJ2-7
clone size: NA
D gene: NA
V gene: TRBV18
CDR3 DNA: TGTGCCAGCTCACTCAGAATGTCAGGATCTGACGAGCAGTACTTC
CDR3 protein: CASSLRMSGSDEQYF

J gene: TRBJ2-1
clone size: NA
D gene: TRBD2
V gene: TRBV11-3
CDR3 DNA: TGTGCCAGCAGCTTAGGCCCCCAGAGCGGGGGGAGGAGGAATGAGCAGTTCTTC
CDR3 protein: CASSLGPQSGGRRNEQFF

J gene: TRBJ2-7
clone size: few
D gene: NA
V gene: TRBV5-8
CDR3 DNA: TGTGCCAGCAGCCGGCCGACTGGCCCCTGGGAGCAGTACTTC
CDR3 protein: CASSRPTGPWEQYF

J gene: TRBJ2-2
clone size: NA
D gene: TRBD2
V gene: TRBV7-6
CDR3 DNA: TGTGCCAGCAGCCCAATAGCGGGAGGGAACACCGGGGAGCTGTTTTTT
CDR3 protein: CASSPIAGGNTGELFF

J gene: TRBJ2-3
clone size: NA
D gene: TRBD1
V gene: TRBV28
CDR3 DNA: TGTGCCAGCAGTCCCGGGACAGGGGCAGATACGCAGTATTTT
CDR3 protein: CASSPGTGADTQYF

J gene: TRBJ1-4
clone size: NA
D gene: NA
V gene: TRBV6-5
CDR3 DNA: TGTGCCAGCAGTTTCGCGTTTACAACTAATGAAAAACTGTTTTTT
CDR3 protein: CASSFAFTTNEKLFF

J gene: TRBJ1-6
clone size: NA
D gene: TRBD1
V gene: TRBV6-1
CDR3 DNA: TGTGCCAGCAGGGAATATTTGACCGGGACAGGGGATTCACCCCTCCACTTT
CDR3 protein: CASREYLTGTGDSPLHF

J gene: TRBJ2-7
clone size: few
D gene: TRBD2
V gene: TRBV9
CDR3 DNA: TGTGCCAGCAGCCCGACTAGCGGGAGCTCCTACGAGCAGTACTTC
CDR3 protein: CASSPTSGSSYEQYF

J gene: TRBJ2-7
clone size: NA
D gene: TRBD2
V gene: TRBV7-8
CDR3 DNA: TGTGCCAGCAGCGAGGCCCCCCGGACTAGCGGGGGAGGCGAGCAGTACTTC
CDR3 protein: CASSEAPRTSGGGEQYF

J gene: TRBJ1-1
clone size: NA
D gene: NA
V gene: TRBV6-5
CDR3 DNA: TGTGCCACCGCTTCATTCGGGGGGCGGGGAACTGAAGCTTTCTTT
CDR3 protein: CATASFGGRGTEAFF